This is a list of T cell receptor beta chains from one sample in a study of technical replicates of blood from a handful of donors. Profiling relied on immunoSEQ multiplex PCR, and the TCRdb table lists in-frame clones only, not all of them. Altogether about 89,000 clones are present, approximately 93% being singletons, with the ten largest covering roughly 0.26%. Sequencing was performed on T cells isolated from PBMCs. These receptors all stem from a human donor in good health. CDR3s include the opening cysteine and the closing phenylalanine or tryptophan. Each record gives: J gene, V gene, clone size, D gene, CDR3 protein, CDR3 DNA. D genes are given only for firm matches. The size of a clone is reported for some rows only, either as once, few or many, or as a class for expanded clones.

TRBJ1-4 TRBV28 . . CASSLSVDGGAKKLFF TGTGCCAGCAGTTTGAGTGTGGATGGGGGCGCGAAAAAACTGTTTTTT
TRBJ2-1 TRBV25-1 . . CASSDRTGRAYNEQFF TGTGCCAGCAGTGACCGTACCGGTCGTGCCTACAATGAGCAGTTCTTC
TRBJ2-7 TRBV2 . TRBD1 CARGQIPYEQYF TGTGCCAGGGGACAGATCCCCTACGAGCAGTACTTC
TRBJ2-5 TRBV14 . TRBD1 CASSQTGTVYF TGTGCCAGCAGCCAAACCGGGACAGTGTACTTC
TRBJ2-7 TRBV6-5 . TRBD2 CASSYSGGRATYEQYF TGTGCCAGCAGTTACTCGGGCGGGAGGGCCACCTACGAGCAGTACTTC
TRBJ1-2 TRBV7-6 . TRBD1 CASSNQIEDRVHGYTF TGTGCCAGCAGCAACCAGATAGAAGACAGGGTTCATGGCTACACCTTC
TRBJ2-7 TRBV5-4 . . CASSLGGLSSYEQYF TGTGCCAGCAGCTTGGGTGGTCTGAGCTCCTACGAGCAGTACTTC
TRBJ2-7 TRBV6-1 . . CASSEEGSGAYEQYF TGTGCCAGCAGTGAAGAAGGGTCAGGGGCATACGAGCAGTACTTC
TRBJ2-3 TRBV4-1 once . CASSQEGGEDTQYF TGCGCCAGCAGCCAAGAAGGGGGGGAAGATACGCAGTATTTT
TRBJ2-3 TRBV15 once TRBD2 CATHTSGRVDTQYF TGTGCCACCCACACTAGCGGGAGAGTAGATACGCAGTATTTT
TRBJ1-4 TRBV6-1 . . CASSDTVGANEKLFF TGTGCCAGCAGTGACACGGTCGGGGCTAATGAAAAACTGTTTTTT
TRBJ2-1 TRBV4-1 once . CASSQEETVYNEQFF TGCGCCAGCAGCCAAGAGGAGACGGTTTACAATGAGCAGTTCTTC
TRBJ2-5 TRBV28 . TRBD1 CASSSIVPSPRDRVGETQYF TGTGCCAGCAGTTCTATAGTCCCCTCACCTCGGGACAGGGTCGGAGAGACCCAGTACTTC
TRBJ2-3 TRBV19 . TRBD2 CASSIQGGRATDTQYF TGTGCCAGTAGTATTCAAGGCGGGAGGGCCACAGATACGCAGTATTTT
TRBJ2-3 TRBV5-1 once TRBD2 CASSLVPTGTSGGSTDTQYF TGCGCCAGCAGCTTGGTCCCGACCGGGACTAGCGGGGGGTCCACAGATACGCAGTATTTT
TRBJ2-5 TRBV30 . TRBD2 CAWSVPSGGQETQYF TGTGCCTGGAGTGTCCCTAGCGGGGGCCAAGAGACCCAGTACTTC
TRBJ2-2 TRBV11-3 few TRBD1 CASSLEDRYTGELFF TGTGCCAGCAGCTTAGAGGACAGGTATACCGGGGAGCTGTTTTTT
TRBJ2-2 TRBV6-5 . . CASTLGGVVTGELFF TGTGCCAGCACCCTAGGTGGAGTAGTCACCGGGGAGCTGTTTTTT
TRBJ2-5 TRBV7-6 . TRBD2 CASSVLAEQLQETQYF TGTGCCAGCAGCGTTCTAGCGGAACAACTCCAAGAGACCCAGTACTTC
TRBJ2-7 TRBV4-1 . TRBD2 CASSASPRIISGRAPYEQYF TGCGCCAGCAGCGCAAGCCCCCGAATCATTAGCGGGAGGGCCCCCTACGAGCAGTACTTC
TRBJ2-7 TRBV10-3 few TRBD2 CAIRSSGTNEQYF TGTGCCATCAGGAGTAGCGGGACGAACGAGCAGTACTTC